A selection of T cell receptor beta chains follows, all from one sample in a study of spatial heterogeneity in lung cancer. TCRdb re-derived calls from the 5' RACE reads in MiXCR, one entry per CDR3 protein. Of around 45,000 distinct CDR3 sequences in the sample, roughly 12% were seen once. The specimen was PBMCs, collected at surgery. The receptors originated from a female donor with early-stage non-small cell lung cancer. The CDR3 runs from the conserved cysteine through the conserved F or W.

TRBV7-8	TRBJ1-1	CASSLAEDRGPEAFF
TRBV24-1	TRBJ1-3	CATRSLGASGNTIYF
TRBV5-6	TRBJ2-2	CASSLSGTGELFF
TRBV10-3	TRBJ2-5	CAISESSSGREETQYF
TRBV9	TRBJ2-1	CASSPVPSNEQFF
TRBV14	TRBJ1-6	CASSQDAGGFDSPLHF
TRBV7-8	TRBJ1-2	CASSPGGEGGYTF
TRBV29-1	TRBJ2-5	CSHRTSGGETQYF
TRBV27	TRBJ1-2	CASGTFDGVGYTF
TRBV12-3/TRBV12-4	TRBJ1-4	CASRQGIGNEKLFF
TRBV7-3	TRBJ2-2	CASSPVRKTGELFF
TRBV6-5	TRBJ1-5	CASRGSVDQHQHF
TRBV15	TRBJ2-7	CATSRDRQGSEQYF
TRBV7-2	TRBJ2-3	CASSLAGADTQYF
TRBV7-2	TRBJ1-1	CASSLGTGKFGEAFF
TRBV4-1	TRBJ2-3	CASSQEETDTQYF
TRBV5-4	TRBJ2-7	CASSLFGLHEQYF
TRBV4-3	TRBJ2-7	CASSPYYSGTVAYEQYF
TRBV29-1	TRBJ2-7	CSVLPTPDPYEQYF
TRBV6-5	TRBJ1-1	CASTKQGALSLEAFF
TRBV29-1	TRBJ1-1	CSVGGNLNTEAFF
TRBV28	TRBJ2-3	CASSGGRGGIDTQYF
TRBV7-8	TRBJ2-5	CASRATGSGETQYF
TRBV7-2	TRBJ1-2	CASSLDLGGYGYTF
TRBV2	TRBJ2-7	CASSEAVREQYF
TRBV21-1	TRBJ2-2	CASGRDRVFLGTGELFF
TRBV5-1	TRBJ1-5	CASSPGQGSNQPQHF
TRBV25-1	TRBJ1-1	CASSVGTEAFF
TRBV12-3/TRBV12-4	TRBJ1-1	CASSPHLGEAFF
TRBV11-2	TRBJ2-2	CASSLGQYTGELFF
TRBV7-2	TRBJ2-2	CASSSGASTGELFF
TRBV7-9	TRBJ1-1	CASSPGPRDAFF
TRBV28	TRBJ1-5	CASNPESGSNQPQHF
TRBV20-1	TRBJ2-3	CSAEGKGRRTDTQYF
TRBV14	TRBJ2-1	CASSRGLGTVTYNEQFF
TRBV28	TRBJ2-6	CASSLALGGANVLTF
TRBV4-3	TRBJ2-6	CASSQDRVRPGANVLTF
TRBV12-3/TRBV12-4	TRBJ2-1	CASSPGGDYNEQFF
TRBV7-2	TRBJ2-7	CASSLALQGGEQYF
TRBV29-1	TRBJ1-2	CSVDNKNYGYTF
TRBV5-4	TRBJ2-3	CASRSPENTQYF
TRBV19	TRBJ1-2	CASSRTGGWGYGYTF
TRBV5-1	TRBJ2-1	CASSVGQDYNEQFF
TRBV21-1	TRBJ1-2	CASRGNLNYGYTF
TRBV25-1	TRBJ2-7	CASSEIYREIWYEQYF
TRBV20-1	TRBJ2-3	CSARPGPDTQYF
TRBV7-9	TRBJ2-7	CASSLIGGTYEQYF
TRBV5-1	TRBJ2-5	CASSLTGAPYQETQYF
TRBV28	TRBJ2-1	CASSFSRPVNEQFF
TRBV20-1	TRBJ2-7	CSAPRTGVYEQYF
TRBV27	TRBJ1-5	CASSPQGIGQPQHF
TRBV5-6	TRBJ1-5	CASSRSIGQGQSNQPQHF
TRBV20-1	TRBJ1-1	CSECTQMDEPNTEAFF
TRBV12-3/TRBV12-4	TRBJ1-5	CASSHGGPQPQHF
TRBV10-3	TRBJ1-1	CAISVAEGTNTQRDTEAFF
TRBV7-2	TRBJ2-5	CASSLEQETQYF
TRBV6-5	TRBJ1-4	CASSYGTGSEKLFF
TRBV12-3/TRBV12-4	TRBJ1-5	CASSDYSNQPQHF